Below, 19 T cell receptor beta chains from the same sample are listed, as sequenced in a study of spatial heterogeneity in lung cancer. Study-level points and caveats: In tumors, expanded intratumoral alpha and beta TCR counts tracked mutation counts.

These receptors have no known antigen. Time point defined: sample taken at primary tumor resection. Each CDR3 protein is one row after TCRdb ran MiXCR on the 5' RACE reads. In the table there are under 5,000 distinct CDR3 sequences, over 7.5% of which are singletons. This specimen consisted of lung tumor tissue, obtained at surgery. These receptors were collected from a male donor with early-stage non-small cell lung cancer.

This clonotype is medium-sized in the sample. The gene calls are TRBV10-3 and TRBJ2-2, with a possible D match to TRBD1 (6 bases). Germline CDR1 is ENHRY and CDR2 is SYGVKD. Trimming removed 8 bases from V and 6 bases from J, with 10 bases in between. The CDR3 covers 12 residues. CDR3 sequence: CAIPGTSGELFF. The DNA of the CDR3 is TGTGCCATCCCGGGGACATCCGGGGAGCTGTTTTTT.

This clonotype is deemed large. The chain recombines TRBV14 with TRBJ2-2; D gene uncertain. Trimming pared 3 bases from V and 3 bases from J, leaving 5 bases between. CDR3 size: 13 residues. Germline CDR1 is SGHDN and CDR2 is FVKESK. CDR3 protein: CASSQYYTGELFF. The CDR3 nucleotides read TGTGCCAGCAGCCAGTATTACACCGGGGAGCTGTTTTTT.

This clonotype was seen ten or more times. The chain combines TRBV19 with TRBJ2-5; D is ambiguous. This CDR3 is 14 amino acids long. Germline-derived CDR1 and CDR2 are LNHDA and SQIVND (reference sequence). Between the trimmed V and J ends, which lost 5 bases and 1 base, there was a span of 11 bases. The CDR3 loop is CASSAGVPQETQYF. CDR3 nucleotide sequence: TGTGCCAGTAGTGCCGGAGTTCCCCAAGAGACCCAGTACTTC.

This clonotype was seen repeatedly, ten times or more. The chain has TRBV9 and TRBJ2-2, with D unresolved. V shed 0 bases and J shed 1 base, with 4 bases lying between them. The germline V gene encodes CDR1 SGDLS and CDR2 YYNGEE. The CDR3 covers 14 residues. The CDR3 protein is CASSVELNTGELFF. Written as DNA, the CDR3 is TGTGCCAGCAGCGTAGAACTGAACACCGGGGAGCTGTTTTTT.

Ten or more counts support this clonotype. This chain uses TRBV7-9 with TRBJ2-5, with D perhaps TRBD1 (6 bases). This CDR3 comprises 14 residues. The germline V gene encodes CDR1 SEHNR and CDR2 FQNEAQ (reference sequence). Trimming took off 4 bases at V and 6 bases at J, with 15 bases between the two ends. The CDR3 nucleotides are TGTGCCAGCAGCTATGGGGGCAGGGGTCAGACCCAGTACTTC. Translating gives CASSYGGRGQTQYF.

This clonotype was counted ten times or more. The V gene is TRBV19, the J gene TRBJ2-2, with D possibly being TRBD2 (5 bases). V was shortened by 11 bases and J by 0 bases, with 19 bases between the two germline ends. The CDR3 is 16 residues long. In germline, CDR1 is LNHDA, CDR2 SQIVND (reference sequence). CDR3 sequence (DNA): TGTGCCGCCGAAAGCGGAAGGGTTCCGAACACCGGGGAGCTGTTTTTT. As protein: CAAESGRVPNTGELFF.

In this sample, this clonotype turned up many times. The chain joins TRBV4-2 to TRBJ2-5; a weak D match, TRBD1 (5 bases). This CDR3 contains 13 residues. V was pared by 1 base and J by 4 bases, with 7 bases between. Germline lookup yields CDR1 LGHNA and CDR2 YNFKEQ. The CDR3 region is CASSQVRGETQYF. CDR3 bases: TGTGCCAGCAGCCAAGTAAGGGGAGAGACCCAGTACTTC.

Ten or more counts support this clonotype. V and J are TRBV7-9 and TRBJ2-5; 8 bases agree with TRBD1. Germline trimming cut 5 bases from V and 4 bases from J; bases unmatched to any gene: 9. CDR1 and CDR2 (germline): SEHNR, FQNEAQ (reference sequence). The CDR3 is 15 residues long. The DNA of the CDR3 is TGTGCCAGCAGCCCCCGGACAGGGAAGGGAGAGACCCAGTACTTC. This sequence encodes CASSPRTGKGETQYF.

In this sample, this clonotype is large. The chain is built from TRBV7-2 and TRBJ1-1, with D unclear. Trimming cost V 6 bases and J 1 base, with 15 bases left between them. Looked up from germline, CDR1 is SGHTA and CDR2 is FQGNSA. The CDR3 contains 15 residues. The CDR3: CASSVKRARNTEAFF. The CDR3 DNA follows: TGTGCCAGCAGTGTGAAGAGGGCAAGGAACACTGAAGCTTTCTTT.

This clonotype appeared many times. The chain employs TRBV27 and TRBJ2-5, with 7 bases identical to TRBD1. V was pared by 5 bases and J by 1 base, with 4 bases of the junction left unmatched. The CDR3 spans 14 residues. CDR1 and CDR2 (germline): MNHEY, SMNVEV (reference sequence). CDR3: CASSARGIQETQYF. CDR3 nucleotide sequence: TGTGCCAGCAGTGCCAGGGGGATCCAAGAGACCCAGTACTTC.

This clonotype is medium-sized (0.01 to 0.1%). The J gene is TRBJ2-3, the V gene TRBV29-1; 7 bases fit TRBD1. The CDR3 loop spans 14 amino acids. Germline values: CDR1 SQVTM, CDR2 ANQGSEA. The trim removed 0 bases at V and 1 base at J, leaving 1 base unmatched. The CDR3 nucleotides are TGCAGCGTTGAAGAGGGACAGCGCACAGATACGCAGTATTTT. It yields the protein CSVEEGQRTDTQYF.

This clonotype was picked up many times. The chain links TRBV12-3 or TRBV12-4 to TRBJ2-5, with D perhaps TRBD2 (6 bases). The V gene lost 5 bases and the J gene lost 4 bases, with 14 bases spanning the gap. The CDR3 sequence is 14 residues long. DNA for the CDR3: TGTGCCAGCAGTATCGGCGGCGGGGTAGAGACCCAGTACTTC. It specifies CASSIGGGVETQYF.

This clonotype was counted many times. V and J are TRBV28 and TRBJ2-7; D is uncertain. Germline V CDR1 and CDR2: MDHEN, SYDVKM. This CDR3 spans 14 amino acids. Trimming cost V 3 bases and J 2 bases, with 11 bases left between them. The CDR3 DNA reads as TGTGCCAGCAGTTTGGGTCAATCACCCTACGAGCAGTACTTC. Translating gives CASSLGQSPYEQYF.

This clonotype was seen ten or more times. The chain has TRBV7-8 and TRBJ2-4; either TRBD1 or TRBD2 may supply D (5 bases each). The length of the CDR3 is 19 residues. Trimming stripped 1 base from V and 3 bases from J, with 22 bases between. CDR1 is SGHVS, CDR2 FQNEAQ, per germline. This CDR3 is CASSLDGSRGVWGKNIQYF. The CDR3 DNA reads as TGTGCCAGCAGCTTAGATGGGTCGAGGGGAGTTTGGGGCAAAAACATTCAGTACTTC.

By sample fraction, this clonotype is medium-sized. The V call is TRBV20-1, the J call TRBJ1-2; D possibly corresponds to TRBD1 (6 bases). This CDR3 contains 17 residues. Trimming pared 5 bases from V and 0 bases from J, leaving 22 bases between. CDR1 and CDR2 (germline): DFQATT, SNEGSKA (reference sequence). For the CDR3, the DNA is TGCAGTGCTGGAACCGGGACACGGATTTCGTCTAACTATGGCTACACCTTC. It codes for CSAGTGTRISSNYGYTF.

J is TRBJ2-7 and V is TRBV24-1; the D gene is possibly TRBD2 (5 bases). CDR1 and CDR2 (germline): KGHDR, SFDVKD. Between the trimmed V and J ends, which lost 4 bases and 1 base, there was a span of 16 bases. The CDR3 is 16 amino acids. For the CDR3, the DNA is TGTGCCACCAGTGACAGCGGACTCCTTGGATCCTACGAGCAGTACTTC. It translates to CATSDSGLLGSYEQYF.

This clonotype was observed many times. This chain connects TRBV3-1 to TRBJ2-4; D remains ambiguous. The CDR3 runs 14 residues. Germline values: CDR1 LGHDT, CDR2 YNNKEL (reference sequence). V lost 1 base and J 0 bases, leaving 4 bases between the germline ends. The CDR3 protein is CASSQGLAKNIQYF. CDR3 nucleotide sequence: TGTGCCAGCAGCCAAGGTTTAGCCAAAAACATTCAGTACTTC.

This clonotype was observed at least ten times. The CDR3 sequence is CASSLNGYNSPLHF. CDR3 coding DNA: TGTGCCAGCAGTCTCAATGGGTATAATTCACCCCTCCACTTT. V is TRBV12-3 or TRBV12-4 and J is TRBJ1-6; D is ambiguous. CDR3 length equals 14 residues. V lost 5 bases to trimming and J lost 4 bases, with 9 bases between them.

This clonotype has ten or more counts. V usage is TRBV5-4 and J usage is TRBJ2-1; D call uncertain. CDR1 and CDR2 (germline): SGHNT, YYREEE (reference sequence). V shed 2 bases and J shed 4 bases, with 1 base lying between them. The CDR3 has 11 amino acids. The CDR3 bases are TGTGCCAGCAGCTTATACAATGAGCAGTTCTTC. Amino acid sequence: CASSLYNEQFF.